This T cell receptor (beta chain) was identified during a study of blood T cell repertoires in COVID-19. Clones were read by immunoSEQ multiplex PCR, and TCRdb kept only the in-frame ones, dropping some. This table has about 69,000 clones, 85% to 90% appearing once. Germline V gene data show CDR1 as SGHRS and CDR2 as YFSETQ. The V segment lost 4 bases and the J segment 5 bases; nucleotides outside the gene matches: 13. The CDR3 extends over 16 amino acids. This chain uses TRBV5-1 with TRBJ1-1; 8 positions agree with TRBD1. Sequencing input: peripheral blood. The sequence came from a man older than 75 with acute or convalescent COVID-19. The CDR3 protein is CASSRAPTGGQTEAFF. In DNA form, the CDR3 reads TGCGCCAGCAGCCGAGCGCCAACAGGGGGACAAACTGAAGCTTTCTTT.